The entry below describes one TCR beta chain. The antigen is undetermined. The data derive from a study of OX40 agonist ivuxolimab in advanced cancers. In the study overall: Age averaged around 58 years (range roughly 23 to 80), and more than 80% were male. Partial responses were recorded for three patients, including one with hepatocellular carcinoma and two with cutaneous melanoma. Study-level findings and limits: Compared with CD4+, CD8+ T cells on average had more expanded clones.

The V end was cut by 5 bases, the J end by 3 bases, with 13 bases between. This CDR3 has 14 residues. The V gene's germline CDR1 is MNHEY and CDR2 SMNVEV (reference sequence). Assay used: immunoSEQ multiplex PCR; TCRdb lists only in-frame clones, some missing. The table has fewer than 110,000 clones, less than 95% seen once; the top ten hold approximately 1.2%. The starting material was CD4+ or CD8+ T cells sorted from blood, obtained in a trial of the OX40 agonist ivuxolimab. This TCR derives from an adult with an advanced solid tumor such as melanoma, head and neck, liver or kidney cancer. The rearrangement links TRBV27 to TRBJ1-2; D perhaps matches TRBD1 (6 bases). CDR3 region: CASSPQGPYYGYTF. The CDR3 bases are TGTGCCAGCAGTCCTCAGGGGCCCTACTATGGCTACACCTTC.